Listed below are T cell receptor beta chains from one sample, sequenced in a study of cytomegalovirus exposure and HLA in healthy donors. Assay used: immunoSEQ multiplex PCR; TCRdb lists only in-frame clones, some missing. The profile shows about 160,000 clones, 75% to 90% of them singletons. Sample: PBMCs. Receptor source: a woman aged 18-29 years in good health and CMV-seronegative. The CDR3 runs from the conserved cysteine through the conserved F or W. A D gene is named only where the DNA matches it firmly. For some rows the clone size is stated as once, few or many, or as a class when expanded; others skip it.

V gene,J gene,D gene,clone size,CDR3 DNA,CDR3 protein
TRBV5-4,TRBJ1-2,TRBD1,-,TGTGCCAGCAGCGTAGGACAGGGTGTCTTTGGCTACCCCTTC,CASSVGQGVFGYPF
TRBV6-6,TRBJ2-7,TRBD2,-,TGTGCCAGCAGCGCGCGACTAGCGGGAGTGCACGAGCAGTACTTC,CASSARLAGVHEQYF
TRBV19,TRBJ1-5,-,-,TGTGCCAGTAGTCCCAAGGCGGGTCAGCCCCAGCATTTT,CASSPKAGQPQHF
TRBV18,TRBJ2-6,TRBD2,-,TGTGCCAGCTCAGCTAGCGGGGGTGTCTCTGGGGCCAACGTCCTGACTTTC,CASSASGGVSGANVLTF
TRBV5-5,TRBJ1-1,-,-,TGTGCCAGCAGCTCTCCGGGACAAGAGGGAACTGAAGCTTTCTTT,CASSSPGQEGTEAFF
TRBV4-1,TRBJ2-1,TRBD2,-,TGCGCCAGCAGCCAACCCAGCGGGAGCAAAGGAACAGACGTGAATGAGCAGTTCTTC,CASSQPSGSKGTDVNEQFF
TRBV5-1,TRBJ1-1,-,few,TGCGCCAGCAGCCAACCCGGGGAGGCTTTCTTT,CASSQPGEAFF
TRBV7-9,TRBJ2-7,TRBD2,-,TGTTCCAGCAGCTTAGTCCCCTGGGAGGGGCCACACTACGAGCAGTACTTC,CSSSLVPWEGPHYEQYF
TRBV19,TRBJ2-1,-,once,TGTGCCAGTACCCGGGCTCCCGGGGTTGTCAATGAGCAGTTCTTC,CASTRAPGVVNEQFF
TRBV19,TRBJ1-6,-,-,TGTGCCAGTAGTAGGTACAACTATAATTCACCCCTCCACTTT,CASSRYNYNSPLHF
TRBV5-4,TRBJ1-4,-,many,TGTGCCAGCAGCATGCGAGGTGAAAAACTGTTTTTT,CASSMRGEKLFF
TRBV23-1,TRBJ2-4,-,-,TGCGCCAGCAAAGGTCTTCGGGGGACAGCCAAAAACATTCAGTACTTC,CASKGLRGTAKNIQYF
TRBV19,TRBJ1-5,-,-,TGTGCCAGTAGTATAAACAACTATAGCAATCAGCCCCAGCATTTT,CASSINNYSNQPQHF
TRBV6-1,TRBJ2-1,TRBD2,-,TGTGCCAGCAGTGGGCTGACTAGCGGGGGGCCCTTCGTCTTC,CASSGLTSGGPFVF
TRBV4-1,TRBJ1-4,TRBD1,-,TGCGCCAGCAGCCGACCCGGGTCGGGACAGCGTAATGAAAAACTGTTTTTT,CASSRPGSGQRNEKLFF
TRBV6-1,TRBJ2-4,-,-,TGTGCCAGCAGTGAGCAGGGCAGCAAAAACATTCAGTACTTC,CASSEQGSKNIQYF
TRBV27,TRBJ2-7,-,-,TGTGCCAGCAGCCTTACGGTTGGCGGGATACCCTACGAGCAGTACTTC,CASSLTVGGIPYEQYF
TRBV2,TRBJ2-3,TRBD2,-,TGTGCCAGCACGGAAGCGGGGGCCAACACAGATACGCAGTATTTT,CASTEAGANTDTQYF
TRBV19,TRBJ1-1,-,-,TGTGCCAGTAGTACAATGGACAGCCATAAGGGGAACACTGAAGCTTTCTTT,CASSTMDSHKGNTEAFF
TRBV16,TRBJ1-1,-,-,TGTGCCAGCAGCCAATCGGCCAGGAACACTGAAGCTTTCTTT,CASSQSARNTEAFF
TRBV5-4,TRBJ2-7,TRBD2,-,TGTGCCAGCAGCCGGGGACTAGCGGGAGTATCCTACGAGCAGTACTTC,CASSRGLAGVSYEQYF
TRBV27,TRBJ2-7,TRBD2,-,TGTGCCAGCAGTCGACGTGGGACTAGCGGGAGAAATGGTGAGCAGTACTTC,CASSRRGTSGRNGEQYF
TRBV7-9,TRBJ2-6,-,few,TGTGCCAGCAGCTCAACAGGGTCTGGGGCCAACGTCCTGACTTTC,CASSSTGSGANVLTF
TRBV5-4,TRBJ2-5,TRBD2,few,TGTGCCAGCAGCTTGGCTACCGGGGGGGAGACCCAGTACTTC,CASSLATGGETQYF
TRBV7-8,TRBJ2-1,-,-,TGTGCCAGCAGCTCTCAGGGGGGAAACGAGCAGTTCTTC,CASSSQGGNEQFF
TRBV28,TRBJ2-1,-,-,TGTGCCAGCAGTCCGCTAGGGGGCTACAATGAGCAGTTCTTC,CASSPLGGYNEQFF
TRBV10-2,TRBJ1-1,-,-,TGCGCCAGCATGCAGGGCGGTACTGAAGCTTTCTTT,CASMQGGTEAFF
TRBV12-5,TRBJ1-2,-,-,TGTGCTAGTGGGCGGGGGGCGCGGGAAGATGGCTACACCTTC,CASGRGAREDGYTF
TRBV30,TRBJ1-3,-,once,TGTGCCTGGAGTTCAGGACGGGGTGGAGACACCATATATTTT,CAWSSGRGGDTIYF
TRBV6-5,TRBJ1-6,-,-,TGTGCCAGCAGTCCTGAGGTATCCTATAATTCACCCCTCCACTTT,CASSPEVSYNSPLHF
TRBV7-9,TRBJ2-6,-,few,TGTGCCAGCAGCTCGACAGTCCTTACTGGGGCCAACGTCCTGACTTTC,CASSSTVLTGANVLTF
TRBV2,TRBJ1-2,-,-,TGTGCCAGCAGCCCTCAGGGGAGAGACGGCTACACCTTC,CASSPQGRDGYTF
TRBV15,TRBJ2-2,-,-,TGTGCCACCAGCAGGAATAGCTTACCCGGGGAGCTGTTTTTT,CATSRNSLPGELFF
TRBV25-1,TRBJ1-2,-,-,TGTGCCAGCAGTGAATTGCGAGGCTACACCTTC,CASSELRGYTF
TRBV7-2,TRBJ2-7,TRBD1,-,TGTGCCAGCAGCCCCAGGGGGGAGCAGTACTTC,CASSPRGEQYF
TRBV28,TRBJ1-1,-,-,TGTGCCAGCAGTTCATCATACAGGGCCGCGAACACTGAAGCTTTCTTT,CASSSSYRAANTEAFF
TRBV7-2,TRBJ2-7,TRBD1,-,TGTGCCAGCAGCTCCGGACAGGGGATCCTTACCTACGAGCAGTACTTC,CASSSGQGILTYEQYF
TRBV10-3,TRBJ1-6,-,-,TGTGCCATCAGGGCGGCGGGGGGCAGGTCACCCCTCCACTTT,CAIRAAGGRSPLHF
TRBV7-9,TRBJ2-1,-,-,TGTGCCAGCAGCTCAGACCGAAGGGGTGAGCAGTTCTTC,CASSSDRRGEQFF
TRBV28,TRBJ1-5,-,-,TGTGCCAGCAGTTTGACGGGGTTAGAGAAGCCCCAGCATTTT,CASSLTGLEKPQHF
TRBV4-2,TRBJ2-7,-,few,TGTGCCAGCAGCCAAGATCGCGCAGGTCTTAGTGAGCAGTACTTC,CASSQDRAGLSEQYF